The 19 T cell receptor beta chains in this list originate from one sample, sequenced in a study of cytomegalovirus exposure and HLA in healthy donors. Some clones are missing from TCRdb's copy, which holds only in-frame ones; the method was immunoSEQ multiplex PCR. The table includes 150,000 to 200,000 clones, 85% detected once. Sequenced sample: PBMCs. Every receptor here comes from a man aged 18 to 30 in good health and CMV-seropositive.

This rearrangement joins TRBV30 to TRBJ2-3; maybe TRBD1 (6 bases). The CDR3 contains 13 residues. Per the germline V gene, CDR1 is GTSNPN and CDR2 is SVGIG (reference sequence). Trimming stripped 5 bases from V and 2 bases from J, with 11 bases between. CDR3 nucleotides: TGTGCCTGGGAACAGGGTGACACAGATACGCAGTATTTT. Its translation is CAWEQGDTDTQYF. Complete variable domain (other parts from reference TRBV30 and TRBJ2-3): SQTIHQWPATLVQPVGSPLSLECTVEGTSNPNLYWYRQAAGRGLQLLFYSVGIGQISSEVPQNLSASRPQDRQFILSSKKLLLSDSGFYLCAWEQGDTDTQYFGPGTRLTVL.

The chain joins TRBV5-1 to TRBJ1-6; 7 nucleotides match TRBD1. The length of the CDR3 is 16 residues. CDR1 is SGHRS and CDR2 is YFSETQ in the germline V gene. The trim removed 0 bases at V and 9 bases at J, leaving 9 bases unmatched. The CDR3 DNA follows: TGCGCCAGCAGCTTGGGAGTAGGCAGGGGGAGTTCACCCCTCCACTTT. Residues: CASSLGVGRGSSPLHF.

V gene TRBV9 combines with J gene TRBJ2-7, with 10 bases aligning to TRBD1. Germline values: CDR1 SGDLS, CDR2 YYNGEE. After removal of 2 bases from V and 2 bases from J, the junction contained 4 bases not matched to a gene. This CDR3 has 15 residues. Here the CDR3 reads CASSVGQGIPYEQYF. The CDR3 DNA is TGTGCCAGCAGCGTGGGACAGGGGATTCCCTACGAGCAGTACTTC.

The CDR3 region has the DNA TGTGCCAGCAGTTTAAGCAGGAGGAGCACTGAAGCTTTCTTT. It yields the protein CASSLSRRSTEAFF. This chain joins TRBV28 and TRBJ1-1; D not resolved. The CDR3 sequence is 14 residues long. Trimming took off 2 bases at V and 4 bases at J, with 11 bases between the two ends. CDR1 MDHEN and CDR2 SYDVKM come from the germline V gene.

The V and J genes are TRBV6-5 and TRBJ2-7, with D possibly being TRBD1 (5 bases). CDR1 is MNHEY and CDR2 is SVGAGI in the germline V gene. The V gene lost 9 bases and the J gene lost 1 base, with 13 bases spanning the gap. This CDR3 contains 13 residues. The CDR3 spells CARPAGLSYEQYF. The CDR3 region has the DNA TGTGCCAGGCCGGCAGGGTTGTCCTACGAGCAGTACTTC.

The gene calls are TRBV29-1 and TRBJ2-3; no clear D. The CDR3 is made up of 13 amino acids. The germline V gene encodes CDR1 SQVTM and CDR2 ANQGSEA. V lost 1 base, J lost 3 bases, and 8 bases lay in between. In nucleotides, the CDR3 is TGCAGCGTTGAAGGCCGACTGACAGATACGCAGTATTTT. Its translation: CSVEGRLTDTQYF.

This rearrangement joins TRBV9 to TRBJ1-2; 8 nucleotides align to TRBD1. The CDR3 loop spans 15 amino acids. Germline CDR1 is SGDLS and CDR2 is YYNGEE. The J segment lost 0 bases and the V segment lost 3 bases, leaving 4 bases of the junction unmatched. The CDR3 DNA is TGTGCCAGCAGCGGGGACAGGCGCGCTAACTATGGCTACACCTTC. Translation gives CASSGDRRANYGYTF. Using reference TRBV9 and TRBJ1-2 for the parts outside the CDR3, the full variable domain is DSGVTQTPKHLITATGQRVTLRCSPRSGDLSVYWYQQSLDQGLQFLIQYYNGEERAKGNILERFSAQQFPDLHSELNLSSLELGDSALYFCASSGDRRANYGYTFGSGTRLTVV.

The rearrangement uses TRBV25-1 and TRBJ2-5, with TRBD1 as a possible D gene (5 bases). The CDR3 is 13 amino acids. Trimming stripped 2 bases from V and 4 bases from J, with 8 bases between. Germline V gene data show CDR1 as MGHDK and CDR2 as SYGVNS. The CDR3 region is CASSEGAVETQYF. In nucleotides, the CDR3 is TGTGCCAGCAGTGAAGGGGCCGTAGAGACCCAGTACTTC.

About this clone itself: Germline is not matched at one junction end, which may reflect a read error. Other DNA sequences of this sample code for an identical CDR3. The V call is TRBV4-1, the J call TRBJ2-2; 9 nucleotides line up with TRBD2. Germline CDR1 and CDR2: MGHRA and YSYEKL. This CDR3 region has 14 residues. CDR3 residues: CASSQGTSTGELFF. The DNA for the CDR3 is TGCGCCAGCAGCCAGGGGACTAGCACCGGGGAACTGTTTTTT.

The chain recombines TRBV11-2 with TRBJ2-2, with 13 bases identical to TRBD2. The CDR3 consists of 18 residues. V was clipped by 5 bases and J by 0 bases; unmatched bases: 6. Germline CDR1 and CDR2: SGHAT and FQNNGV. The CDR3 coding sequence is TGTGCCAGCAGCGAATCGGGACTAGCGGGGACGAACACCGGGGAGCTGTTTTTT. It yields the protein CASSESGLAGTNTGELFF.

CDR3 DNA: TGTGCCAGCAGTGAAGGGGGAGATGACATTCAGTACTTC. It specifies CASSEGGDDIQYF. The V call is TRBV6-1, the J call TRBJ2-4, with D possibly TRBD2 on 5 matching bases. This CDR3 contains 13 residues. Germline CDR1 MNHNS, CDR2 SASEGT. The V end lost 1 base, the J end lost 8 bases, and 9 bases lay between the germline ends.

J is TRBJ2-1 and V is TRBV5-4; possibly TRBD2 for D (6 bases). From germline, CDR1 is SGHNT and CDR2 YYREEE (reference sequence). The ends were cut back, 2 bases at V and 8 bases at J, with 17 bases in the middle. This CDR3 spans 15 amino acids. The CDR3 spells CASSFGDSSADEQFF. The CDR3 DNA follows: TGTGCCAGCAGCTTTGGGGACTCCTCGGCGGATGAGCAGTTCTTC.

V usage is TRBV9 and J usage is TRBJ1-2, with 7 positions matching TRBD1. V was pared by 4 bases and J by 4 bases, with 13 bases of the junction left unmatched. The CDR3 loop spans 16 amino acids. The germline CDR1 and CDR2 sequences are SGDLS and YYNGEE. CDR3 sequence (DNA): TGTGCCAGCAGCCCCCAATCAGGGGGACGTAGCTATGGCTACACCTTC. Protein product: CASSPQSGGRSYGYTF.

CDR3 DNA: TGCGCCAGCAGCCAAGATCTTGGACAGGGGTATGGCTACACCTTC. It codes for CASSQDLGQGYGYTF. This chain links TRBV4-1 with TRBJ1-2; 9 bases map to TRBD1. V shed 0 bases and J 5 bases; nucleotides not matched to a gene: 4. The CDR3 loop spans 15 amino acids. The germline gives CDR1 MGHRA, CDR2 YSYEKL.

This chain uses TRBV5-1 with TRBJ2-5, with 7 bases aligning to TRBD1. The V and J ends lost 4 bases and 2 bases, in that order; junction bases with no gene match: 8. CDR3 length equals 15 residues. The germline V gene encodes CDR1 SGHRS and CDR2 YFSETQ. The CDR3 region is CASSHGTALQETQYF. The CDR3 bases are TGCGCCAGCAGCCATGGGACAGCCTTACAAGAGACCCAGTACTTC.

J is TRBJ1-6 and V is TRBV5-6; the D gene is possibly TRBD1 (6 bases). Germline V gives CDR1 SGHDT, CDR2 YYEEEE. Trimming cost V 7 bases and J 6 bases, with 14 bases left between them. The CDR3 is 14 residues long. The CDR3 loop is CASGPGTTNSPLHF. CDR3 nucleotide sequence: TGTGCCAGCGGTCCCGGGACAACTAATTCACCCCTCCACTTT.

In this sample, this clone turned up a few times. This chain uses TRBV19 with TRBJ1-5; no definite D call. The germline V gene has CDR1 LNHDA and CDR2 SQIVND (reference sequence). V shed 4 bases and J shed 6 bases, with 10 bases lying between them. The CDR3 is 13 residues long. DNA of the CDR3: TGTGCCAGTAGTACCTGGGAGGCTCAGCCCCAGCATTTT. It specifies CASSTWEAQPQHF. Combining the CDR3 with reference TRBV19 and TRBJ1-5 gives the whole variable domain DGGITQSPKYLFRKEGQNVTLSCEQNLNHDAMYWYRQDPGQGLRLIYYSQIVNDFQKGDIAEGYSVSREKKESFPLTVTSAQKNPTAFYLCASSTWEAQPQHFGDGTRLSIL.

V usage is TRBV18 and J usage is TRBJ2-7; possible D gene TRBD1, 6 bases. Germline lookup yields CDR1 KGHSH and CDR2 LQKENI. The CDR3 runs 13 residues. Trimming pared 3 bases from V and 4 bases from J, leaving 10 bases between. This CDR3 is CASSPPGAYEQYF. The CDR3 coding sequence is TGTGCCAGCTCACCCCCAGGGGCGTACGAGCAGTACTTC.

J is TRBJ1-1 and V is TRBV18; D is unclear. Trimming removed 6 bases at V and 3 bases at J, with 14 bases between. Germline V gene data show CDR1 as KGHSH and CDR2 as LQKENI. There are 14 residues in the CDR3. The CDR3 loop reads CASSPPYPYTEAFF. CDR3 nucleotides: TGTGCCAGCTCTCCCCCCTACCCGTACACTGAAGCTTTCTTT.